This T cell receptor beta chain was documented in a study of prognosis after radiotherapy for stage I lung cancer. Template was genomic DNA; TCR beta CDR3 amplified in two multiplex PCR rounds. Individual primers that were specific to each TRBV and TRBJ gene served in first-round PCR. TCRdb called the multiplex PCR reads again in MiXCR, with one record for every CDR3 protein. The sample lists around 20,000 distinct CDR3 sequences; about three fifths were seen once. This clonotype rates as medium-sized. Patients were uniformly node-negative by CT and PET/CT and had received no prior chemotherapy or radiotherapy, with no other malignancies. The material was PBMCs, obtained before or after stereotactic body radiation therapy (not recorded which). The clonotype comes from a donor over 45 with non-small cell lung cancer.

In DNA, the CDR3 is TGTGCCAGTAGTATCCTCGACGCTGGATATGGCTACACCTTC. Amino acid sequence: CASSILDAGYGYTF. The chain uses TRBV19 and TRBJ1-2; D gene ambiguous. Germline CDR1 LNHDA, CDR2 SQIVND (reference sequence). With 3 bases removed from V and 5 bases from J, the gap between germline ends came to 13 bases. This CDR3 is 14 amino acids long.